The source of this T cell receptor beta chain is a study of cytomegalovirus exposure and HLA in healthy donors. The protocol was immunoSEQ multiplex PCR, while the TCRdb copy is restricted to in-frame clones and leaves out a portion. The sample includes over 200,000 clones, about 91% seen only once; the top ten take around 3%. CDR3 length: 11 residues. The V end lost 2 bases, the J end lost 4 bases, and 4 bases lay between the germline ends. Germline CDR1 and CDR2: SGHDT and YYEEEE. As regards this clone: Its specificity is not known.

General study results and limits: According to reports, the classifier identified cytomegalovirus status with high specificity and sensitivity. In vitro work confirmed that three CMV-associated chains recognize CMV antigens. The study found most TCR sequences rare, yet found some public TCRs in many donors.

The TCR was taken from a woman aged 18-35 years in good health and CMV-seronegative. The source material was PBMCs. This sequence joins TRBV5-6 and TRBJ2-7, with D uncertain. This CDR3 reads CASSFGYEQYF. The CDR3 DNA sequence: TGTGCCAGCAGCTTCGGGTACGAGCAGTACTTC.